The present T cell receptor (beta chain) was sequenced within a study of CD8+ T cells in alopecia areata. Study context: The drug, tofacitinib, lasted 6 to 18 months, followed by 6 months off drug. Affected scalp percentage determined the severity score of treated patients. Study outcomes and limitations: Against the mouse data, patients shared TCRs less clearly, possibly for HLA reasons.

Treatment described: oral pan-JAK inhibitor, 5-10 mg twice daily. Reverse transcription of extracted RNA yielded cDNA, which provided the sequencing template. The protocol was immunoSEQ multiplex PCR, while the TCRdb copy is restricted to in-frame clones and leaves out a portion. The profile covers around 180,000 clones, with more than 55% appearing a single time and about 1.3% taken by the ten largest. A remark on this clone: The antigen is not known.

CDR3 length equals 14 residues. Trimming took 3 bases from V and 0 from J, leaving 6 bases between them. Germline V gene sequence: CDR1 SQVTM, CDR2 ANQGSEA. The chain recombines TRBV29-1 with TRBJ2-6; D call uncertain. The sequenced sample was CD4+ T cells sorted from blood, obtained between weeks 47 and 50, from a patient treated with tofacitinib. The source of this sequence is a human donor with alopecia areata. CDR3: CSVEGPSGANVLTF. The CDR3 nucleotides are TGCAGCGTTGAGGGTCCCTCTGGGGCCAACGTCCTGACTTTC.